These 17 T cell receptor beta chains originate from one sample sequenced in a study of radiotherapy plus CTLA-4 blockade in lung cancer. The data were produced by immunoSEQ multiplex PCR, yet TCRdb's version contains in-frame clones alone and is incomplete. The table has about 35,000 clones, around 85% seen once. This material consisted of peripheral blood, taken from a patient treated with radiotherapy plus ipilimumab. These receptors all stem from a human donor with non-small cell lung cancer who had stable disease on radiotherapy plus ipilimumab.

This chain joins TRBV30 and TRBJ1-5, with D perhaps TRBD1 (6 bases). The germline gives CDR1 GTSNPN, CDR2 SVGIG (reference sequence). The ends were cut back, 2 bases at V and 2 bases at J, with 10 bases in the middle. CDR3 length: 14 residues. The CDR3 nucleotides are TGTGCCTGGAGTCGCAGGGGTGGCAATCAGCCCCAGCATTTT. The encoded protein is CAWSRRGGNQPQHF.

The CDR3 region has the DNA TGTGCCAGCCTCCGGAGCAATCAGCCCCAGCATTTT. Translating it yields CASLRSNQPQHF. The rearrangement links TRBV28 to TRBJ1-5; D remains ambiguous. CDR1 is MDHEN and CDR2 is SYDVKM in the germline V gene. Trimming removed 8 bases at V and 1 base at J, with 6 bases between. This CDR3 comprises 12 residues.

The chain has TRBV4-3 and TRBJ2-3, with 9 nucleotides matching TRBD2. The ends lost 0 bases at V and 4 bases at J; junction bases unmatched: 8. Germline V gene sequence: CDR1 LGHNA, CDR2 YSLEER. CDR3 length: 17 residues. The CDR3 is CASSQDLVAGAADTQYF. The CDR3 region has the DNA TGCGCCAGCAGCCAAGACTTAGTAGCGGGAGCGGCAGATACGCAGTATTTT.

The V call is TRBV5-1, the J call TRBJ2-7, with TRBD1 matching 7 bases. CDR3 length: 16 amino acids. CDR1 SGHRS and CDR2 YFSETQ come from the germline V gene. J was trimmed by 2 bases and V by 2 bases; bases with no gene match: 10. The CDR3 here is CASSFRGRGGAYEQYF. The CDR3 DNA follows: TGCGCCAGCAGCTTTAGGGGGAGAGGGGGCGCCTACGAGCAGTACTTC.

The chain recombines TRBV29-1 with TRBJ2-1; 12 bases match TRBD2. The germline V gene has CDR1 SQVTM and CDR2 ANQGSEA. This CDR3 comprises 15 residues. The V segment lost 2 bases and the J segment 4 bases; nucleotides outside the gene matches: 3. This chain's CDR3 is CSVEKLAGGYNEQFF. Here the CDR3 DNA reads TGCAGCGTTGAAAAGCTAGCGGGAGGGTACAATGAGCAGTTCTTC.

This chain links TRBV28 with TRBJ2-7, with 8 bases identical to TRBD2. CDR3 length equals 16 residues. V was pared by 2 bases and J by 1 base, with 7 bases of the junction left unmatched. Germline-derived CDR1 and CDR2 are MDHEN and SYDVKM. The CDR3 sequence is CASSLESGSFSYEQYF. CDR3 DNA: TGTGCCAGCAGTTTAGAAAGCGGGAGTTTTTCCTACGAGCAGTACTTC.

The V gene is TRBV5-1, the J gene TRBJ2-7, with 11 bases fitting TRBD1. CDR1 and CDR2 (germline): SGHRS, YFSETQ. V lost 0 bases, J lost 3 bases, and 2 bases stayed unmatched. The CDR3 loop spans 15 amino acids. CDR3 residues: CASSLDGTGGYEQYF. The DNA for the CDR3 is TGCGCCAGCAGCTTGGATGGGACAGGGGGCTACGAGCAGTACTTC.

This clone came up a few times. V is TRBV18 and J is TRBJ2-5; the D is unclear. Matching the DNA end better, TRBJ2-7 makes the J call doubtful. CDR1 and CDR2 (germline): KGHSH, LQKENI. This CDR3 region has 14 residues. CDR3 loop: CASSPASHSYEQYF. CDR3 nucleotides: TGTGCCAGCTCACCCGCGAGCCACTCCTACGAGCAGTACTTC.

The gene calls are TRBV6-4 and TRBJ2-5, with TRBD2 matching over 11 bases. Germline lookup yields CDR1 MRHNA and CDR2 SNTAGT. The CDR3 has 19 residues. V shed 0 bases, J shed 0 bases, and the junction held 9 bases outside the gene matches. CDR3 DNA: TGTGCCAGCAGTGACTCCATACTAGCGGGAGCCCTGTACCAAGAGACCCAGTACTTC. This gives the protein CASSDSILAGALYQETQYF.

The rearrangement links TRBV6-5 to TRBJ1-3, with TRBD1 matching 7 bases. CDR1 and CDR2 (germline): MNHEY, SVGAGI. The CDR3 covers 13 residues. The V and J ends lost 9 bases and 4 bases, in that order; junction bases with no gene match: 6. CDR3 nucleotides: TGTGCCAGTGCCAGGGGGTCCGGAAACACCATATATTTT. Translating it yields CASARGSGNTIYF.

This chain links TRBV30 with TRBJ2-1; a possible D gene is TRBD1 (6 bases). The CDR3 totals 13 residues. Between the trimmed V and J ends, which lost 4 bases and 5 bases, there was a span of 12 bases. CDR1 is GTSNPN and CDR2 is SVGIG in the germline V gene (reference sequence). The CDR3 bases are TGTGCCTGGATACAGGGTAGCCACAATGAGCAGTTCTTC. This translates into CAWIQGSHNEQFF.

This chain uses TRBV11-2 with TRBJ2-7; D unresolved. With 1 base removed from V and 1 base from J, the gap between germline ends came to 5 bases. This CDR3 is built from 13 residues. In germline, CDR1 is SGHAT, CDR2 FQNNGV. CDR3 sequence: CASSLAPSYEQYF. CDR3 DNA: TGTGCCAGCAGCTTAGCCCCTTCCTACGAGCAGTACTTC.

This clone was counted between two and nine times. The J gene is TRBJ1-4, the V gene TRBV5-6; TRBD1 agrees at 7 bases. In germline, CDR1 is SGHDT, CDR2 YYEEEE. V lost 4 bases and J lost 10; bases outside the gene matches: 7. This CDR3 is built from 13 residues. In DNA form, the CDR3 reads TGTGCCAGCAGCCCCCACAGGGGAGGAAAACTGTTTTTT. This gives the protein CASSPHRGGKLFF.

CDR3 loop: CASSVMAGAGYEQYF. The DNA for the CDR3 is TGCGCCAGCAGCGTCATGGCGGGGGCTGGCTACGAGCAGTACTTC. The V gene is TRBV5-1, the J gene TRBJ2-7; D perhaps matches TRBD2 (7 bases). Germline loops: CDR1 SGHRS, CDR2 YFSETQ. V gave up 4 bases and J gave up 3 bases, with 17 bases separating them. There are 15 residues in the CDR3.

The chain has TRBV5-4 and TRBJ2-7; 7 bases match TRBD1. The CDR3 contains 13 residues. The ends lost 4 bases at V and 4 bases at J; junction bases unmatched: 5. Germline loops: CDR1 SGHNT, CDR2 YYREEE (reference sequence). CDR3 residues: CASSQRQGYEQYF. In nucleotides, the CDR3 is TGTGCCAGCAGCCAACGACAGGGTTACGAGCAGTACTTC.

CDR3 sequence reads: CASSQAPIRTNGGYTF. CDR3 bases: TGCGCCAGCAGCCAAGCCCCTATTAGGACTAACGGAGGCTACACCTTC. The genes are TRBV4-1 and TRBJ1-2; no definite D call. The CDR3 is made up of 16 amino acids. V was cut by 1 base and J by 8 bases, with 20 bases left in between. CDR1 and CDR2 from the germline V gene are MGHRA and YSYEKL.

Here the CDR3 reads CASRQTGVNQPQHF. In DNA, the CDR3 is TGTGCCAGCAGACAGACAGGGGTCAATCAGCCCCAGCATTTT. The gene calls are TRBV28 and TRBJ1-5, with 8 nucleotides matching TRBD1. Trimming at V came to 6 bases and at J to 3 bases, leaving 4 bases not matched to a gene. CDR3 length: 14 residues. Germline lookup yields CDR1 MDHEN and CDR2 SYDVKM.